This T cell receptor beta chain came from a study of blood T cell repertoires in COVID-19 (dated by TCRdb to 2018 to 2020). In the study overall: Samples from collaborators originated in the United States, Italy and Spain and spanned both the acute and convalescent phases of COVID-19. The prospective study material was composed of cDNA or gDNA derived from T cells, B-cell-depleted T cells, or PBMCs. Subjects who had been exposed to COVID-19, were actively infected with it, or had recovered from it provided the deeply sampled blood TCRbeta repertoires that made up the dataset. The repertoires were made available in a free public database intended to serve as a resource for research on the immune response to SARS-CoV-2. Samples came from the ongoing ImmuneRACE study (first 160 participants) plus 1,254 subjects from 6 global collaborators. A de-identified subject ID, COVID-19 status, age in years and sex were almost always included in the sample metadata. Where available, HLA class I and class II types were taken from metadata supplied by the sample provider and were not determined by assay-based typing. General study outcomes and caveats: Clinical and demographic metadata were provided uncurated, with the amount varying by source and participant.

V lost 1 base and J lost 6 bases; the stretch between them is 9 bases long. From a lookup of the germline V gene (reference sequence), CDR1 and CDR2 are GTSNPN and SVGIG. The CDR3 sequence holds 12 residues, the cysteine and phenylalanine included. Here the CDR3 DNA is all that survives: 36 bases in frame from base 1. In the prospective study, participants were roughly 18 to 90 years old, resided in about two dozen geographic areas of the United States, and were enrolled through a virtual design. In the prospective study, cohorts were assigned on the basis of participant-reported clinical history obtained from a screening survey and a study questionnaire. Mobile phlebotomists in the prospective study collected whole blood, serum and a nasopharyngeal or oropharyngeal swab from every participant. Over an approximately 2-month period, participants in the prospective study had the option of providing additional blood draws and questionnaires. Prospective study blood samples were shipped either frozen or at room temperature before DNA extraction.

TCRbeta CDR3 regions were amplified from genomic DNA using the immunoSEQ Assay, a bias-controlled multiplex PCR. On the authors' methods: The number of nucleated cells in each sample was estimated by amplification of reference gene primers within the assay. Sequence reads were collapsed and filtered to measure the absolute abundance of every unique TCRbeta CDR3 rearrangement. For each sample, productive Simpson clonality was calculated as the square root of Simpson's diversity index across productive rearrangements. The immuneACCESS repertoire file appears here via TCRdb, limited to in-frame rearrangements. These files lack a portion of the clones; in checked studies, under half of the deficit traces to unresolved V genes, and the cause of the others is not known. V and J calls and clone size follow that table, whereas D and trimming were derived from the DNA. The sample yields about 200,000 clones; around 80% were counted once. Around 7.4% of the sample belongs to the ten largest clones.

Concerning this clone itself: The antigen it recognizes is unknown. No qualities accompany the bases; no much larger clone lies one base away.

The clonotype comes from a woman between 40 and 50 years old with acute COVID-19. The chain joins TRBV30 to TRBJ1-2; a tentative D call is TRBD1 (6 bases match). Sequencing was performed on PBMCs or T cells enriched from blood (not recorded which). Read as DNA, the sequence is TGTGCCTGGAGTGGGGCAGGGGATGGCTACACCTTC. It encodes CAWSGAGDGYTF.